This T cell receptor (beta chain) is drawn from a study of T-cell memory formation after mild COVID-19. Whole-study findings and limits: Second-wave clones that peaked on day 37 lacked confirmed SARS-CoV-2 specificity. CM and EM subsets held most contracting CD4+ clones; EMRA held CD8+ ones.

The CDR3 covers 13 residues. Trimming pared 4 bases from V and 5 bases from J, leaving 11 bases between. TCRdb re-called the 5' RACE reads with MiXCR, one entry per CDR3 protein. The top ten hold about 32% of the sample, which has approximately 40,000 distinct CDR3 sequences, 10% to 12% seen once. This clonotype came up many times. The target antigen is unknown. The chain couples TRBV12-3 or TRBV12-4 to TRBJ2-5, with a tentative D call TRBD2 (6 bases). Sequenced material: PBMCs or a T cell subset sorted from them (not recorded which). The TCR comes from a man between 18 and 29 years old who had mild COVID-19 (a few samples of this study predate the infection). Cell type and time point are not known. The CDR3 sequence is CASSSQAGETQYF. The CDR3 nucleotides read TGTGCCAGCAGTTCTCAGGCGGGGGAGACCCAGTACTTC.